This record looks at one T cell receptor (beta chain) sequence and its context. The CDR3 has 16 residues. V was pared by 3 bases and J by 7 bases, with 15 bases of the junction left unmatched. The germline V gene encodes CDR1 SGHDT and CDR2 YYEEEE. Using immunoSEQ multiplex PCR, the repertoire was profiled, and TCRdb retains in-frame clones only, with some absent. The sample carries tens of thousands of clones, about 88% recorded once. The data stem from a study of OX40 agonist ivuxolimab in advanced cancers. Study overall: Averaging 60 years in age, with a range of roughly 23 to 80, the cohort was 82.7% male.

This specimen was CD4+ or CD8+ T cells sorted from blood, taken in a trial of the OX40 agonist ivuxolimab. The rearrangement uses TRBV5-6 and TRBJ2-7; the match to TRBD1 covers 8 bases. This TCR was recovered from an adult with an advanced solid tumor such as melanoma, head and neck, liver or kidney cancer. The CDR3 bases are TGTGCCAGCAGCTGGGGGGTCGGGACAGGTGCCCAGGAGCAGTACTTC. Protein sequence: CASSWGVGTGAQEQYF.